Below, one TCR beta chain is given with its context. There is no known antigen for this receptor. Per-nucleotide qualities are absent, and no much larger clonotype sits a single base away. The sample originates from a study of shared clonotypes between healthy human individuals (dated by TCRdb to about 2020). Concerning the study at large: A few men and two women, aged 18 to 49 years, made up the cohort. For each donor, CD4 naive and CD4 memory were each run on three plates, CD8 naive on two plates, and CD8 memory on one plate. To increase sequencing depth and limit assay-specific biases, TCR repertoire library preparation and sequencing were carried out by different laboratories using diverse techniques. Blood TCR repertoires of a handful of healthy adults were deeply sequenced to estimate repertoire size and the extent of clonotype sharing between individuals. Per donor, leukapheresis produced somewhere between about 0.94 and 9.5 billion PBMCs.

Healthy HIV-negative adults with no recently reported acute infections or vaccinations were included as donors. Only Caucasian adults living in Nashville, Tennessee, USA were represented among the donors. Magnetic negative selection was used to enrich CD4+ T cells, after which naive cells were positively selected on CD45RA and the negative fraction became the memory subset. Blood was obtained by leukapheresis, after which PBMCs were separated by Ficoll-Histopaque density gradient centrifugation and cryopreserved in liquid nitrogen vapor phase. Analytical flow cytometry was used to check the purity and quantity of each magnetically sorted T cell population. Each sorted fraction had its genomic DNA isolated and then quantified by UV absorbance on a Nanodrop 2000c. The CDR3 measures 14 amino acids from cysteine to phenylalanine. Only the CDR3 region is kept as DNA, spanning 42 bases read in frame from base 1. V was cut back by 7 bases and J by 4 bases, leaving a gap of 16 bases between them. The germline V gene provides CDR1 MNHEY and CDR2 SVGAGI.

TCR CDR3 regions were amplified from genomic DNA by multiplex PCR using the deep immunoSEQ assay. Genomic DNA extracted from each cell subset was distributed evenly over all wells of several immunoSEQ 96-well plates, and each plate served as one replicate. For sorted subsets, about 220 ng of genomic DNA, equivalent to roughly 30,000 T cell genomes, went into each replicate PCR. Purified libraries were quantified with a Qubit 3.0 fluorometer, sized on a Bioanalyzer 2100, and re-quantified with the KAPA Library Quantification kit. Every immunoSEQ 96-well plate was sequenced on a dedicated single-read 150-cycle Illumina NextSeq 550 flow cell. The study's processing was this. Because only junctional sequences without quality scores were contained in the immunoSEQ output, filtering matching that applied to full-length reads could not be performed. Sequences were annotated with PyIR, a Python wrapper for IgBLAST v1.9, using IMGT germline references to assign V/J genes and CDR3. Reads were removed for weak V/J assignments (E-value above 1e-6), missing CDR3, stop codons, out-of-frame junctions, or ambiguous translated residues. A V3J clonotype was defined by an identical inferred V gene, J gene, and CDR3 amino acid sequence. Percentage overlap between repertoires was calculated by dividing the number of shared unique clonotypes by the size of the smaller repertoire. RTK rarefaction, the Chao1 estimator, and Recon v2.1 estimates of unobserved clonotypes were used to assess repertoire richness. Generation probabilities were computed with OLGA for all TCRbeta clonotypes obtained by the gDNA method from a handful of donors. The table was pulled from immuneACCESS by TCRdb, which kept in-frame rearrangements only. Such tables lose some clones; where checked, under half of the loss comes from unresolved V genes, and the rest has no known cause. Clone size and V and J calls were adopted from that table, with D and trimming inferred from the DNA. Across this sample there are some 680,000 clones, with approximately 73% seen only once. Of the sample, 1.5% to 2% falls within the top ten clones.

Overall results and qualifications from the work: Compared with non-shared clonotypes, clonotypes shared by all four sorted-subset donors had higher generation probabilities. Pairwise subsampling led to the expectation that sequencing depth would affect the degree of clonotype sharing among donors. Larger estimated clonotype richness was generally found for naive subsets than for memory subsets. Sampling was restricted to blood, and TCR repertoires in tissue are likely to differ from TCR repertoires in blood. Sharing across several donors was observed for around 5% of naive CD4, less than 4% of naive CD8, 2.3% of memory CD4, and over 0.3% of memory CD8 clonotypes. The genetic and exposure-history diversity represented was limited by the small number of donors. Rarefaction of sorted-subset datasets indicated incomplete sequencing despite the large sequencing depth.

The source of this sequence is a woman in her twenties or thirties in good health. The sequenced sample was memory CD4+ T cells sorted from blood. What this sample's cell subset or site label stands for: CD45RA-negative fraction. The sequence joins TRBV6-5 to TRBJ1-2; TRBD1 is a possible D gene, resting on 6 matching bases. The DNA is as follows: TGTGCCAGCAAACGGGACATCCTCTCCTATGGCTACACCTTC. This encodes CASKRDILSYGYTF.